This T cell receptor (beta chain) was captured by sequencing in a study of blood T cell repertoires in COVID-19. Looking at the study overall: Donors in the United States, Italy and Spain gave samples during acute or convalescent COVID-19.

The CDR3 length is 17 residues. V gave up 5 bases and J gave up 2 bases; unmatched junction bases: 14. CDR1 and CDR2 (germline): LGHNT, FRNRAP. The study drew participants aged about 18 to 89 years from roughly 25 US areas. Measured with immunoSEQ multiplex PCR; TCRdb has only the in-frame clones, and not every one. The data show about 200,000 clones, with around 87% seen just once and 20% to 25% held by the top ten. This sequence was found in a woman aged 40 to 50 in a cohort exposed to, infected with or recovered from COVID-19 (not recorded which). This chain links TRBV12-5 with TRBJ2-5; 7 bases map to TRBD2. The sequencing input was PBMCs or T cells enriched from blood (not recorded which). The CDR3 region is CASGAGLSSGFQETQYF. Here the CDR3 DNA reads TGTGCTAGTGGTGCGGGACTGAGTAGCGGGTTTCAAGAGACCCAGTACTTC. The full variable domain, completed using reference TRBV12-5 and TRBJ2-5, is DARVTQTPRHKVTEMGQEVTMRCQPILGHNTVFWYRQTMMQGLELLAYFRNRAPLDDSGMPKDRFSAEMPDATLATLKIQPSEPRDSAVYFCASGAGLSSGFQETQYFGPGTRLLVL.